The rows below give T cell receptor beta chains drawn from one sample of a study of cytomegalovirus exposure and HLA in healthy donors. TCRdb's copy holds only in-frame clones and misses some; the assay was immunoSEQ multiplex PCR. The ten most abundant clones cover roughly 2% of a sample with fewer than 150,000 clones. Input material: PBMCs. The receptors were gathered from a woman aged 55-69 years in good health and CMV-seronegative. Each CDR3 is given with its conserved first and last residue. Each record gives: J gene, D gene, V gene, CDR3 DNA, CDR3 protein. The D gene is left open where the match is weak.

j_call: TRBJ1-5
d_call: NA
v_call: TRBV5-4
cdr3_nt: TGTGCCAGCAGCAATGGGGGGGCTGGGAATCAGCCCCAGCATTTT
cdr3_aa: CASSNGGAGNQPQHF

j_call: TRBJ1-5
d_call: NA
v_call: TRBV28
cdr3_nt: TGTGCCAGCAATCACCAGGGTAGGGGGTATAGCAATCAGCCCCAGCATTTT
cdr3_aa: CASNHQGRGYSNQPQHF

j_call: TRBJ1-5
d_call: TRBD1
v_call: TRBV28
cdr3_nt: TGTGCCAGCAACACTCAGGGGGACAATCAGCCCCAGCATTTT
cdr3_aa: CASNTQGDNQPQHF

j_call: TRBJ1-1
d_call: TRBD1
v_call: TRBV5-4
cdr3_nt: TGTGCCAGCAGCTTGGAGGGGGCGAACACTGAAGCTTTCTTT
cdr3_aa: CASSLEGANTEAFF

j_call: TRBJ1-4
d_call: NA
v_call: TRBV6-6
cdr3_nt: TGTGCCAGCAGTTACCCCGACAGAAATGAAAAACTGTTTTTT
cdr3_aa: CASSYPDRNEKLFF

j_call: TRBJ2-7
d_call: NA
v_call: TRBV6-6
cdr3_nt: TGTGCCAGCACACAGGCCGAGACCTACGAGCAGTACTTC
cdr3_aa: CASTQAETYEQYF

j_call: TRBJ2-3
d_call: TRBD2
v_call: TRBV30
cdr3_nt: TGTGCCTGGAGTCTATTTAGCGGGAGGGGTGGAGATACGCAGTATTTT
cdr3_aa: CAWSLFSGRGGDTQYF

j_call: TRBJ1-4
d_call: NA
v_call: TRBV19
cdr3_nt: TGTGCCAGTAGGGAACAGACGTCTAATGAAAAACTGTTTTTT
cdr3_aa: CASREQTSNEKLFF

j_call: TRBJ1-6
d_call: NA
v_call: TRBV18
cdr3_nt: TGTGCCAGCTCAGCCGGTTGGGCCAACAATTCACCCCTCCACTTT
cdr3_aa: CASSAGWANNSPLHF

j_call: TRBJ1-6
d_call: TRBD1
v_call: TRBV5-1
cdr3_nt: TGCGCCAGCAGCTTGGCCGACAGGGACCATTCACCCCTCCACTTT
cdr3_aa: CASSLADRDHSPLHF

j_call: TRBJ1-2
d_call: NA
v_call: TRBV2
cdr3_nt: TGTGCCAGCGGGCCCCCGGACTATGGCTACACCTTC
cdr3_aa: CASGPPDYGYTF

j_call: TRBJ2-7
d_call: TRBD1
v_call: TRBV10-3
cdr3_nt: TGTGCCATCAGGGACCGGGACAGGGATTCAGGCGAGCAGTACTTC
cdr3_aa: CAIRDRDRDSGEQYF

j_call: TRBJ2-7
d_call: NA
v_call: TRBV12-5
cdr3_nt: TGTGCTAGTGGTTCCCCATTAAATTGGCACCGCGAGCAGTACTTC
cdr3_aa: CASGSPLNWHREQYF

j_call: TRBJ2-5
d_call: TRBD1
v_call: TRBV9
cdr3_nt: TGTGCCAGCAGCCCCGATACAGGGGTGTTTGAGACCCAGTACTTC
cdr3_aa: CASSPDTGVFETQYF

j_call: TRBJ1-5
d_call: NA
v_call: TRBV21-1
cdr3_nt: TGTGCCAGCAGCAAATACAGAGGCAATCAGCCCCAGCATTTT
cdr3_aa: CASSKYRGNQPQHF

j_call: TRBJ2-5
d_call: NA
v_call: TRBV27
cdr3_nt: TGTGCCAGCAGCTCCACCCCGGGACAGTTTCGGCGGGGAGAGACCCAGTACTTC
cdr3_aa: CASSSTPGQFRRGETQYF

j_call: TRBJ1-4
d_call: NA
v_call: TRBV7-9
cdr3_nt: TGTGCCAGCAGCACGCCAGACACCGTTTTTGAAAAACTGTTTTTT
cdr3_aa: CASSTPDTVFEKLFF

j_call: TRBJ1-5
d_call: NA
v_call: TRBV12-5
cdr3_nt: TGTGCTAGTGGTGCGGACACCCTAAGCAATCAGCCCCAGCATTTT
cdr3_aa: CASGADTLSNQPQHF

j_call: TRBJ2-7
d_call: TRBD2
v_call: TRBV7-3
cdr3_nt: TGTGCCAGCAGCTTTGGCGGGGGAGCCTACGAGCAGTACTTC
cdr3_aa: CASSFGGGAYEQYF

j_call: TRBJ1-4
d_call: TRBD1
v_call: TRBV28
cdr3_nt: TGTGCCAGCAGTTTCCCTCCGGGACAGGGGGCGGGTGGTGAAAAACTGTTTTTT
cdr3_aa: CASSFPPGQGAGGEKLFF

j_call: TRBJ1-2
d_call: TRBD1
v_call: TRBV7-9
cdr3_nt: TGTGCCAGCAGCGTGGGACAGCAATGGTCGGGCTACACCTTC
cdr3_aa: CASSVGQQWSGYTF

j_call: TRBJ1-3
d_call: NA
v_call: TRBV4-1
cdr3_nt: TGCGCCAGCAGCCAAGTAAGATCCAGGGGTGGAAACACCATATATTTT
cdr3_aa: CASSQVRSRGGNTIYF

j_call: TRBJ2-1
d_call: NA
v_call: TRBV9
cdr3_nt: TGTGCCAGCAGCGTAGTTAGCTCCTACAATGAGCAGTTCTTC
cdr3_aa: CASSVVSSYNEQFF